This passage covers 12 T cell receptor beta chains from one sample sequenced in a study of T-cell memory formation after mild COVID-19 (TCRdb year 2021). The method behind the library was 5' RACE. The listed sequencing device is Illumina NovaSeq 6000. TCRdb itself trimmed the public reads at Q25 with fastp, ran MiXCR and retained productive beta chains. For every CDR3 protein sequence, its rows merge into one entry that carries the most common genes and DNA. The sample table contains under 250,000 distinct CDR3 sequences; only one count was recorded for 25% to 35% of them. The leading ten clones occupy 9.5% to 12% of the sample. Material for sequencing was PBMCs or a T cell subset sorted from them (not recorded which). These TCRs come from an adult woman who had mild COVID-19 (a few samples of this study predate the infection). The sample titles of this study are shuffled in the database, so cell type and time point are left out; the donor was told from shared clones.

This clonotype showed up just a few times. The CDR3 here is CASSSTSGAETQYF. CDR3 DNA: TGCGCCAGCAGCTCTACTAGCGGGGCAGAGACCCAGTACTTC. The V gene is TRBV5-1, the J gene TRBJ2-5, with 10 bases that match TRBD2. Germline CDR1 SGHRS, CDR2 YFSETQ. V was pared by 3 bases and J by 4 bases, with 3 bases of the junction left unmatched. The CDR3 is 14 amino acids.

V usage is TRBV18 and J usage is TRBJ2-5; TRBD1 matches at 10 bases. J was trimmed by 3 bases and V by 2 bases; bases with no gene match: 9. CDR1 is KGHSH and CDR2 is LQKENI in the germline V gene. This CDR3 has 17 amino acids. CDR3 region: CASSPLPGTGVEETQYF. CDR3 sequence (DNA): TGTGCCAGCTCACCATTACCCGGGACAGGGGTCGAAGAGACCCAGTACTTC. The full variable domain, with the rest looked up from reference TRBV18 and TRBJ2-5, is NAGVMQNPRHLVRRRGQEARLRCSPMKGHSHVYWYRQLPEEGLKFMVYLQKENIIDESGMPKERFSAEFPKEGPSILRIQQVVRGDSAAYFCASSPLPGTGVEETQYFGPGTRLLVL.

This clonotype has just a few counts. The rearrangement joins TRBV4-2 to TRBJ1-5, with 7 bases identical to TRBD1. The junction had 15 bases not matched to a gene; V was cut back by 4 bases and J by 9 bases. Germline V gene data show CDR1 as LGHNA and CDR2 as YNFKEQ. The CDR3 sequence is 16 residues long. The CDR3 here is CASSLSDRGGLSPQHF. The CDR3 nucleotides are TGTGCCAGCAGCCTGTCAGACAGAGGGGGCCTTTCGCCCCAGCATTTT.

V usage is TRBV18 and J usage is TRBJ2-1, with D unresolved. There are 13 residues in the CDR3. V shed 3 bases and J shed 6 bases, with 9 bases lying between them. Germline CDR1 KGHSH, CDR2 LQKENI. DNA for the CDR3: TGTGCCAGCTCACCTCTAGACTCCAATGAGCAGTTCTTC. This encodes CASSPLDSNEQFF.

CDR3 protein: CASSYFPAEAFF. DNA of the CDR3: TGTGCCAGCAGTTACTTCCCAGCTGAAGCTTTCTTT. The chain combines TRBV6-2 or TRBV6-3 with TRBJ1-1, with D uncertain. The V end lost 1 base, the J end lost 6 bases, and 6 bases lay between the germline ends. CDR1 and CDR2 (germline): MNHEY, SVGEGT. The CDR3 is 12 residues long.

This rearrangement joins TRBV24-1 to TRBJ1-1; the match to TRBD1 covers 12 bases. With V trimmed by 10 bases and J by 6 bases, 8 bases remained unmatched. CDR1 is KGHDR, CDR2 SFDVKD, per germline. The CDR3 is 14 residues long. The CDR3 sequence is CATSTGTGGAEAFF. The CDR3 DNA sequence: TGTGCCACGTCAACCGGGACAGGGGGCGCTGAAGCTTTCTTT.

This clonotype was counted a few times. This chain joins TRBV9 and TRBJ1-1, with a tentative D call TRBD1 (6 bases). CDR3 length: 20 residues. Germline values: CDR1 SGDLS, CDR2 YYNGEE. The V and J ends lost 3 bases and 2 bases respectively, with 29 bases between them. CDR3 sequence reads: CASSGDGGWARDEANTEAFF. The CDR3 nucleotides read TGTGCCAGCAGCGGAGACGGGGGCTGGGCCCGCGACGAAGCAAACACTGAAGCTTTCTTT.

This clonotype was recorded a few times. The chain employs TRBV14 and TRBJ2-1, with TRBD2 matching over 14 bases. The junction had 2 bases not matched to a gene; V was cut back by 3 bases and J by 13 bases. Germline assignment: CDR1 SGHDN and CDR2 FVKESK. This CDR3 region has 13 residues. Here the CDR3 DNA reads TGTGCCAGCAGCCAGGGACTAGCGGGAGTCCAGTTCTTC. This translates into CASSQGLAGVQFF.

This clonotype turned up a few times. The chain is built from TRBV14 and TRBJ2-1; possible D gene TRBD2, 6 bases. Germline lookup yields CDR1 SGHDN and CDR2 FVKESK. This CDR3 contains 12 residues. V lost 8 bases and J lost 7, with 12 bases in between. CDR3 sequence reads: CASGRGRNEQFF. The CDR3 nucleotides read TGTGCCAGCGGGCGGGGTCGGAATGAGCAGTTCTTC.

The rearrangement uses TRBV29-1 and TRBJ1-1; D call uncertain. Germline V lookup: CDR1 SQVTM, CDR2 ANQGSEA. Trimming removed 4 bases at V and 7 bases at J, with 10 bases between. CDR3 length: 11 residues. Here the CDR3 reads CSVGTRGEAFF. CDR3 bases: TGCAGCGTTGGAACCCGGGGTGAAGCTTTCTTT.

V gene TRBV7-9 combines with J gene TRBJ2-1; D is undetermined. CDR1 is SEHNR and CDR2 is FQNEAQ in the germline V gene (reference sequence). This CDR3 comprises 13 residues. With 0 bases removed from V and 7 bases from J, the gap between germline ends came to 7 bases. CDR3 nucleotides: TGTGCCAGCAGCTTAGCGCTGAAAAATGAGCAGTTCTTC. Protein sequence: CASSLALKNEQFF.

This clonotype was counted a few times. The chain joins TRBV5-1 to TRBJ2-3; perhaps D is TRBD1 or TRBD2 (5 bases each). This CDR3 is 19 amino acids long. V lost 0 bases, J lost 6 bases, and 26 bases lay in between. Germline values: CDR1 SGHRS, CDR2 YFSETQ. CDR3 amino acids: CASSLGGLARRTQPDTQYF. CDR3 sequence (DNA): TGCGCCAGCAGCTTGGGGGGGTTAGCGCGAAGAACGCAGCCCGATACGCAGTATTTT.